A single T cell receptor (beta chain) is shown here with its context. Under the authors' procedure: Quantification of nucleated cells was approximated via reference gene primer amplification. Profiling relied on immunoSEQ multiplex PCR, and the TCRdb table lists in-frame clones only, not all of them. The DNA was the basis for D and trimming; V, J and clone size are from that table. This sample has 68,000 or so clones, with around 91% found just once. The sample originates from a study of blood T cell repertoires in COVID-19. Study as a whole: Sites across the United States, Italy and Spain contributed samples from acute and convalescent COVID-19. T cells, B-cell-depleted T cells, or PBMCs supplied cDNA or gDNA.

CDR1 and CDR2 from the germline V gene are SGHRS and YFSETQ. The trim removed 2 bases at V and 9 bases at J, leaving 13 bases unmatched. The CDR3 has 17 residues. Followed longitudinally, the Seattle patients had been enrolled during active infection. The source material was peripheral blood. This sequence joins TRBV5-1 and TRBJ1-6, with 8 bases that match TRBD1. This TCR derives from a middle-aged man with COVID-19, enrolled during active disease. DNA of the CDR3: TGCGCCAGCAGCTTTAGCCCCCGGACAGGGAGCGGTTCACCCCTCCACTTT. Its translation: CASSFSPRTGSGSPLHF.